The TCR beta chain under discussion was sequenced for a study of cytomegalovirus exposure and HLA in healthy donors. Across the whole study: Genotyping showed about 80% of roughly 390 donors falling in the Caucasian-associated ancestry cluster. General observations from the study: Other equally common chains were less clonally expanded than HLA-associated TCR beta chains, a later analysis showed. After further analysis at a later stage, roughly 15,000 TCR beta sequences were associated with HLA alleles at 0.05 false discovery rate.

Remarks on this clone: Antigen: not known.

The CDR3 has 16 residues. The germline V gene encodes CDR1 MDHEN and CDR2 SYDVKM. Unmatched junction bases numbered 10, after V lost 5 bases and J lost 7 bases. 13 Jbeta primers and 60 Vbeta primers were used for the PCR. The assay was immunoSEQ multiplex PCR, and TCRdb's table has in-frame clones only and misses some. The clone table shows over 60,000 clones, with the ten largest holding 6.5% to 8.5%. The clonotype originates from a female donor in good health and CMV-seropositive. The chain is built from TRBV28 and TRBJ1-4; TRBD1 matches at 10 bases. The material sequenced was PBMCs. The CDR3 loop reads CASSGGTGDIVEKLFF. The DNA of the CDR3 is TGTGCCAGCAGTGGGGGGACAGGGGATATAGTTGAAAAACTGTTTTTT. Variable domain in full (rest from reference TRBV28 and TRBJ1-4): DVKVTQSSRYLVKRTGEKVFLECVQDMDHENMFWYRQDPGLGLRLIYFSYDVKMKEKGDIPEGYSVSREKKERFSLILESASTNQTSMYLCASSGGTGDIVEKLFFGSGTQLSVL.